The 21 T cell receptor beta chains below all came from one sample that was sequenced in a study of T cells in tumors after PD-1 blockade. This table comes from immunoSEQ multiplex PCR, and its TCRdb copy is limited to in-frame clones, with some not included. Among about 47,000 clones, approximately 79% were seen once, and the ten largest hold roughly 9.4%. The sequences come from PBMCs, collected before anti-PD-1 therapy. The receptor set was obtained from a human donor with advanced basal cell or squamous cell carcinoma (not recorded which).

The chain joins TRBV5-1 to TRBJ2-7, with D tentatively TRBD1 (6 bases). CDR1 and CDR2 from the germline V gene are SGHRS and YFSETQ. Trimming took 2 bases from V and 5 from J, leaving 8 bases between them. CDR3 length: 12 residues. This CDR3 reads CASSFRGDEQYF. Written as DNA, the CDR3 is TGCGCCAGCAGCTTCAGGGGAGACGAGCAGTACTTC. Using reference TRBV5-1 and TRBJ2-7 for the parts outside the CDR3, the full variable domain is KAGVTQTPRYLIKTRGQQVTLSCSPISGHRSVSWYQQTPGQGLQFLFEYFSETQRNKGNFPGRFSGRQFSNSRSEMNVSTLELGDSALYLCASSFRGDEQYFGPGTRLTVT.

This chain links TRBV19 with TRBJ1-3; D is unresolved. Trimming took 5 bases from V and 0 from J, leaving 14 bases between them. Germline V gene lookup returns CDR1 LNHDA and CDR2 SQIVND (reference sequence). This CDR3 region has 16 residues. CDR3 in DNA: TGTGCCAGTAGTTTCTTCCGGGCCAGCTCTGGAAACACCATATATTTT. Its translation is CASSFFRASSGNTIYF.

The gene calls are TRBV6-5 and TRBJ1-4; weak D call: TRBD1 (5 bases). Germline V lookup: CDR1 MNHEY, CDR2 SVGAGI. The CDR3 runs 16 residues. The V end was cut by 1 base, the J end by 6 bases, with 15 bases between. In nucleotides, the CDR3 is TGTGCCAGCAGTTACTGGGACGGTGGGAGAGATGAAAAACTGTTTTTT. Residues: CASSYWDGGRDEKLFF.

The chain couples TRBV12-3 or TRBV12-4 to TRBJ1-4, with D hard to call. The CDR3 contains 13 residues. The V and J ends lost 8 bases and 10 bases respectively, with 17 bases between them. The DNA for the CDR3 is TGTGCCAGCGCTGGGCTCTTGGAAGGAAAACTGTTTTTT. Protein sequence: CASAGLLEGKLFF.

Worth noting for this clone: In the same sample, other DNA sequences code for this CDR3. The DNA for the CDR3 is TGTGCCAGCAGCCTGGGTCGGGGACGGACTGAAGCTTTCTTT. Amino acids: CASSLGRGRTEAFF. This chain uses TRBV5-6 with TRBJ1-1, with TRBD1 as a possible D gene (5 bases). CDR1 is SGHDT, CDR2 YYEEEE, per germline. Trimming took 4 bases from V and 5 from J, leaving 15 bases between them. The CDR3 loop spans 14 amino acids. The variable domain in full, completed from reference TRBV5-6 and TRBJ1-1, reads DAGVTQSPTHLIKTRGQQVTLRCSPKSGHDTVSWYQQALGQGPQFIFQYYEEEERQRGNFPDRFSGHQFPNYSSELNVNALLLGDSALYLCASSLGRGRTEAFFGQGTRLTVV.

Turning to this clone: Mismatch with germline at one junction end may stem from a read error. Other nucleotide sequences from this sample produce the same CDR3. The chain carries TRBV15 and TRBJ1-3; possible D gene TRBD1, 5 bases. This CDR3 comprises 15 residues. CDR1 LNHNV and CDR2 YYDKDF come from the germline V gene (reference sequence). Here the CDR3 reads CATSRDRGSGNTIYF. The DNA for the CDR3 is TGTGCTACCAGCAGAGACCGGGGGTCTGGAAACACCATATATTTT. The whole variable domain, filled in from reference TRBV15 and TRBJ1-3, reads DAMVIQNPRYQVTQFGKPVTLSCSQTLNHNVMYWYQQKSSQAPKLLFHYYDKDFNNEADTPDNFQSRRPNTSFCFLDIRSPGLGDTAMYLCATSRDRGSGNTIYFGEGSWLTVV.

This chain links TRBV29-1 with TRBJ1-2; D ambiguous. Per the germline V gene, CDR1 is SQVTM and CDR2 is ANQGSEA. The V end lost 2 bases, the J end lost 5 bases, and 6 bases lay between the germline ends. The CDR3 has 11 amino acids. The CDR3 region has the DNA TGCAGCGTTGAAATGAGTTATGGCTACACCTTC. Translating it yields CSVEMSYGYTF.

The rearrangement uses TRBV5-1 and TRBJ1-1; possibly TRBD1 for D (5 bases). Germline CDR1 reads SGHRS; CDR2 reads YFSETQ. V dropped 4 bases and J dropped 1 base, with 11 bases sitting between them. This CDR3 region has 14 residues. The chain's CDR3 is CASSKTTGNTEAFF. The CDR3 nucleotides are TGCGCCAGCAGCAAGACCACAGGGAACACTGAAGCTTTCTTT. Looking up the rest from reference TRBV5-1 and TRBJ1-1 gives the full variable domain: KAGVTQTPRYLIKTRGQQVTLSCSPISGHRSVSWYQQTPGQGLQFLFEYFSETQRNKGNFPGRFSGRQFSNSRSEMNVSTLELGDSALYLCASSKTTGNTEAFFGQGTRLTVV.

This chain connects TRBV11-3 to TRBJ1-1; D is perhaps TRBD1 (5 bases). Trimming stripped 5 bases from V and 1 base from J, with 8 bases between. The CDR3 is 13 amino acids. CDR1 SGHNT and CDR2 YENEEA come from the germline V gene. The CDR3 DNA reads TGTGCCAGCAGCCCAGGGACGAACACTGAAGCTTTCTTT. Translation gives CASSPGTNTEAFF.

V and J are TRBV5-4 and TRBJ2-7, with D tentatively TRBD1 (6 bases). CDR1 is SGHNT, CDR2 YYREEE, per germline (reference sequence). V gave up 3 bases and J gave up 2 bases, with 18 bases separating them. This CDR3 has 16 residues. The CDR3, as DNA: TGTGCCAGCAGCTCTCCTTGGAGGACAGAACCCTACGAGCAGTACTTC. Amino acid sequence: CASSSPWRTEPYEQYF.

In its sample, this clone was seen once. This rearrangement joins TRBV7-2 to TRBJ2-7, with D uncertain. Per germline, CDR1 SGHTA and CDR2 FQGNSA. This CDR3 region has 13 residues. V was clipped by 3 bases and J by 3 bases, with 9 bases between them. The CDR3: CASSLGRRYEQYF. The CDR3 nucleotides read TGTGCCAGCAGCTTGGGCCGACGCTACGAGCAGTACTTC.

V gene TRBV9 combines with J gene TRBJ2-1; perhaps TRBD2 as D (5 bases). The CDR3 has 14 residues. V was cut by 0 bases and J by 6 bases, with 10 bases left in between. Germline lookup yields CDR1 SGDLS and CDR2 YYNGEE. CDR3 DNA sequence: TGTGCCAGCAGCGTAGGGGAGACTATCAATGAGCAGTTCTTC. Translating it yields CASSVGETINEQFF. Full variable domain (missing parts from reference TRBV9 and TRBJ2-1): DSGVTQTPKHLITATGQRVTLRCSPRSGDLSVYWYQQSLDQGLQFLIQYYNGEERAKGNILERFSAQQFPDLHSELNLSSLELGDSALYFCASSVGETINEQFFGPGTRLTVL.

The chain combines TRBV15 with TRBJ1-4; D is undetermined. CDR1 LNHNV and CDR2 YYDKDF come from the germline V gene (reference sequence). The CDR3 has 13 amino acids. V lost 0 bases and J lost 8, with 7 bases in between. The CDR3 region is CATSREREEKLFF. The DNA of the CDR3 is TGTGCCACCAGCAGAGAGAGGGAGGAAAAACTGTTTTTT. Filled out from reference TRBV15 and TRBJ1-4, the complete variable domain reads DAMVIQNPRYQVTQFGKPVTLSCSQTLNHNVMYWYQQKSSQAPKLLFHYYDKDFNNEADTPDNFQSRRPNTSFCFLDIRSPGLGDTAMYLCATSREREEKLFFGSGTQLSVL.

J is TRBJ1-1 and V is TRBV19; D gene unclear. The germline V and J ends were trimmed by 1 base and 1 base, with 7 bases remaining between them. Germline V gene sequence: CDR1 LNHDA, CDR2 SQIVND (reference sequence). The CDR3 totals 14 residues. The chain's CDR3 is CASSIAVRNTEAFF. CDR3 nucleotide sequence: TGTGCCAGTAGTATAGCGGTACGGAACACTGAAGCTTTCTTT.

This chain joins TRBV4-1 and TRBJ1-3, with D maybe TRBD1 (6 bases). V lost 0 bases to trimming and J lost 2 bases, with 11 bases between them. CDR1 is MGHRA, CDR2 YSYEKL, per germline. The CDR3 contains 16 residues. The DNA of the CDR3 is TGCGCCAGCAGCCAAGAAAAGGCAGGGGCTGGAAACACCATATATTTT. Translated, it gives CASSQEKAGAGNTIYF.

This clone came up a few times. The CDR3 loop reads CASSDWRRGYNSPLHF. In DNA form, the CDR3 reads TGTGCCAGCAGTGATTGGAGAAGAGGTTATAATTCACCCCTCCACTTT. V is TRBV25-1 and J is TRBJ1-6, with D hard to call. V lost 3 bases and J 4 bases, leaving 13 bases between the germline ends. The CDR3 loop spans 16 amino acids. Germline values: CDR1 MGHDK, CDR2 SYGVNS. Complete variable domain (other parts from reference TRBV25-1 and TRBJ1-6): EADIYQTPRYLVIGTGKKITLECSQTMGHDKMYWYQQDPGMELHLIHYSYGVNSTEKGDLSSESTVSRIRTEHFPLTLESARPSHTSQYLCASSDWRRGYNSPLHFGNGTRLTVT.

A single count supports this clone. The chain has TRBV6-6 and TRBJ1-2; 7 bases are a match to TRBD1. Trimming removed 0 bases from V and 4 bases from J; junction bases left unmatched: 2. The CDR3 totals 14 residues. Per the germline V gene, CDR1 is MNHNY and CDR2 is SVGAGI (reference sequence). CDR3: CASSYSGGSYGYTF. CDR3 bases: TGTGCCAGCAGTTACTCAGGGGGCAGCTATGGCTACACCTTC.

The rearrangement links TRBV28 to TRBJ2-1; D is possibly TRBD2 (6 bases). Trimming stripped 5 bases from V and 8 bases from J, with 19 bases between. Germline lookup yields CDR1 MDHEN and CDR2 SYDVKM. The CDR3 is made up of 15 amino acids. The CDR3 loop reads CASSPLARGSDEQFF. The CDR3, as DNA: TGTGCCAGCAGTCCACTAGCCCGGGGAAGCGATGAGCAGTTCTTC.

The V gene is TRBV7-3, the J gene TRBJ2-5; the match to TRBD2 covers 10 bases. Germline-derived CDR1 and CDR2 are SGHTA and FQGTGA. V dropped 3 bases and J dropped 0; count of bases not matched to a gene: 1. The CDR3 contains 15 residues. The CDR3 DNA follows: TGTGCCAGCAGCTTGAGCGGGGGGGACCAAGAGACCCAGTACTTC. It translates to CASSLSGGDQETQYF.

The rearrangement uses TRBV2 and TRBJ2-3, with D hard to call. The CDR3 length is 14 residues. Germline V gene lookup returns CDR1 SNHLY and CDR2 FYNNEI. V lost 3 bases to trimming and J lost 4 bases, with 11 bases between them. The CDR3 protein is CASSDQARADTQYF. The CDR3 nucleotides are TGTGCCAGCAGTGATCAAGCGAGAGCAGATACGCAGTATTTT.

The sample holds a few counts of this clone. The J gene is TRBJ2-1, the V gene TRBV7-9; possible D gene TRBD1, 6 bases. This CDR3 comprises 15 residues. Between the trimmed V and J ends, which lost 5 bases and 5 bases, there was a span of 16 bases. The germline V gene has CDR1 SEHNR and CDR2 FQNEAQ (reference sequence). This CDR3 reads CASSQVGTPHNEQFF. CDR3 DNA sequence: TGTGCCAGCAGCCAGGTCGGGACACCCCACAATGAGCAGTTCTTC.